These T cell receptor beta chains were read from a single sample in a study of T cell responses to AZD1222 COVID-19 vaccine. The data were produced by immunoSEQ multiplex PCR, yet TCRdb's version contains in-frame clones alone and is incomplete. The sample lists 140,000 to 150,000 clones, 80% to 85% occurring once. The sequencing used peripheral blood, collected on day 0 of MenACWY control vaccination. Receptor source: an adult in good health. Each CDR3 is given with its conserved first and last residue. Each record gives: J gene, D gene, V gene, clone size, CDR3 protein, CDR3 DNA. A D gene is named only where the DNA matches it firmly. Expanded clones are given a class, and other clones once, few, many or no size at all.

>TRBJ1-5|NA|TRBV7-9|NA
CASSLAGGGQPQHF
TGTGCCAGCAGCTTAGCTGGGGGAGGTCAGCCCCAGCATTTT
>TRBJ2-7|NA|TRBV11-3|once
CASASREGEQYF
TGTGCCAGCGCGAGCAGGGAAGGCGAGCAGTACTTC
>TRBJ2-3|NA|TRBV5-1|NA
CASSLEAPAQYF
TGCGCCAGCAGCTTGGAGGCACCGGCGCAGTATTTT
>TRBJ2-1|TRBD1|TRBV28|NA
CASSLGPDRAGEQFF
TGTGCCAGCAGTTTGGGTCCAGACAGGGCGGGTGAGCAGTTCTTC
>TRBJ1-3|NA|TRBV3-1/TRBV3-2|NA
CASSQVGAGAGNTIYF
TGTGCCAGCAGCCAAGTCGGCGCAGGGGCTGGAAACACCATATATTTT
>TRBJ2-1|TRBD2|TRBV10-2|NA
CASRERTSGEQFF
TGCGCCAGCAGAGAGAGGACTAGTGGAGAGCAGTTCTTC
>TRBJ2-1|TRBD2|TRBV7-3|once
CASTSGGSSYNEQFF
TGTGCCAGCACTAGCGGGGGGAGCTCCTACAATGAGCAGTTCTTC
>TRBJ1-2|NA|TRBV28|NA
CAIQEANYGYTF
TGTGCCATCCAGGAAGCTAACTATGGCTACACCTTC
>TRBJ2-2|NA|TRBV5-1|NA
CASSLEQYANTGELFF
TGCGCCAGCAGCTTGGAACAGTACGCGAACACCGGGGAGCTGTTTTTT
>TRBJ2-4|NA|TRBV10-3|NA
CAIRAAVGNIQYF
TGTGCCATCAGGGCAGCCGTGGGGAACATTCAGTACTTC
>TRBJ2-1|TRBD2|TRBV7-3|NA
CASSSQIAGYSSYNEQFF
TGTGCCAGCAGCTCACAGATAGCGGGTTATAGCTCCTACAATGAGCAGTTCTTC
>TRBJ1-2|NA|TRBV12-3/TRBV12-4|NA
CASSFSGPYGYTF
TGTGCCAGCAGTTTTAGCGGGCCCTATGGCTACACCTTC
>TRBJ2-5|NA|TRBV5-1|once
CASSPTAGAEETQYF
TGCGCCAGCAGCCCGACCGCGGGGGCCGAAGAGACCCAGTACTTC
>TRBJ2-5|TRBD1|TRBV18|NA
CASSPTGVQETQYF
TGTGCCAGCTCACCGACAGGGGTGCAAGAGACCCAGTACTTC
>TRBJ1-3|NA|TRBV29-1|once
CSVEELIGNTIYF
TGCAGCGTTGAAGAGCTGATTGGAAACACCATATATTTT
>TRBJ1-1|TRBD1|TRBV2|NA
CASRTGRATEAFF
TGTGCCAGCAGGACAGGGAGAGCCACTGAAGCTTTCTTT
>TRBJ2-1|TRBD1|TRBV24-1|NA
CATSDLHGTGPYNEQFF
TGTGCCACCAGTGATTTGCACGGGACAGGGCCCTACAATGAGCAGTTCTTC
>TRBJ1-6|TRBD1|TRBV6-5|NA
CASSRDRVGPLHF
TGTGCCAGCAGCCGGGACAGGGTAGGACCCCTCCACTTT
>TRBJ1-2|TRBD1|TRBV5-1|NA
CASSLETGTAYGYTF
TGCGCCAGCAGCTTAGAGACAGGGACGGCCTATGGCTACACCTTC
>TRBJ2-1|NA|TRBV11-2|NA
CASTRTSGSYNEQFF
TGTGCCAGCACCCGGACGTCTGGCTCCTACAATGAGCAGTTCTTC
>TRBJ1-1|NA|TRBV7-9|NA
CATEGGEMFLYTEAFF
TGTGCCACCGAGGGAGGGGAAATGTTTCTGTACACTGAAGCTTTCTTT
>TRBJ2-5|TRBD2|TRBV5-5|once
CASSFIPSSGQETQYF
TGTGCCAGCAGCTTTATTCCTTCTAGCGGGCAAGAGACCCAGTACTTC
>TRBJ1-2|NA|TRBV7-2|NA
CASTPERLDYGYTF
TGTGCCAGCACCCCAGAGAGGCTGGACTATGGCTACACCTTC
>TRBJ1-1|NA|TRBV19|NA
CASSMGGGLNTEAFF
TGTGCCAGTAGTATGGGCGGGGGTTTGAACACTGAAGCTTTCTTT
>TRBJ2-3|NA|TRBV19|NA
CASSSGDTQYF
TGTGCCAGTAGTAGCGGAGATACGCAGTATTTT
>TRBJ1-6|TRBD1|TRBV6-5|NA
CASSRQGANSPLHF
TGTGCCAGCAGCAGACAGGGGGCTAATTCACCCCTCCACTTT
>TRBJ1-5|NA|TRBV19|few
CASSTTAGISRNQPQHF
TGTGCCAGTAGTACTACAGCCGGGATCTCCAGGAATCAGCCCCAGCATTTT
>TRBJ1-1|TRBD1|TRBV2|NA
CASCRALPLTGGPDTEAFF
TGTGCCAGCTGCCGGGCCTTGCCACTTACAGGGGGCCCGGACACTGAAGCTTTCTTT
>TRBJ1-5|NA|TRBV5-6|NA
CASTRRFGNQPQHF
TGTGCCAGCACCCGTAGGTTCGGCAATCAGCCCCAGCATTTT
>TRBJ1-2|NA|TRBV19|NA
CASSMGRIYGYTF
TGTGCCAGTAGTATGGGACGGATCTATGGCTACACCTTC
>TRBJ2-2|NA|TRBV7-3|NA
CASSSRASTGELFF
TGTGCCAGCAGCTCCCGGGCCTCCACCGGGGAGCTGTTTTTT
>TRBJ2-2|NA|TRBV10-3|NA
CAISDGYQNTGELFF
TGTGCCATCAGTGACGGCTATCAGAACACCGGGGAGCTGTTTTTT
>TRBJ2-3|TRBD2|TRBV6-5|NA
CASSPPTGGVGTQYF
TGTGCCAGCAGTCCTCCTACCGGGGGGGTTGGTACGCAGTATTTT
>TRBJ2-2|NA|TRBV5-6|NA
CASSLAKRQITGELFF
TGTGCCAGCAGCTTGGCCAAACGTCAGATCACCGGGGAGCTGTTTTTT
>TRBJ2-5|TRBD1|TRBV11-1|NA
CASSLSRGWETQYF
TGTGCCAGCAGCTTGAGCAGGGGGTGGGAGACCCAGTACTTC
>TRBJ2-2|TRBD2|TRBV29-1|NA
CSVGLAGTYTGELFF
TGCAGCGTTGGGTTAGCGGGGACCTACACCGGGGAGCTGTTTTTT
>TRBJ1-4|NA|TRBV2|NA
CASTRAGELNEKLFF
TGTGCCAGCACCCGGGCGGGGGAGCTTAATGAAAAACTGTTTTTT
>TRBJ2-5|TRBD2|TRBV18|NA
CASSPLGAGGLSEETQYF
TGTGCCAGCTCACCGCTCGGAGCGGGGGGGCTATCGGAAGAGACCCAGTACTTC
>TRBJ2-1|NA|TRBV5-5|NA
CASSHAGSSYNEQFF
TGTGCCAGCAGCCATGCCGGGAGCTCCTACAATGAGCAGTTCTTC
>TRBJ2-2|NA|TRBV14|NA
CASSQGGPGELFF
TGTGCCAGCAGCCAAGGAGGCCCCGGGGAGCTGTTTTTT
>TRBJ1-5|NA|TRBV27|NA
CASSLGGGRTNQPQHF
TGTGCCAGCAGTTTGGGCGGGGGTCGGACCAATCAGCCCCAGCATTTT
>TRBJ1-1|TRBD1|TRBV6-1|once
CASSEHGTALTEAFF
TGTGCCAGCAGTGAACACGGGACAGCTCTCACTGAAGCTTTCTTT